Presented here are 22 T cell receptor beta chains from one specimen sequenced in a study of OX40 agonist ivuxolimab in advanced cancers. Sequencing used immunoSEQ multiplex PCR; TCRdb keeps in-frame clones, though not all of them. The sample includes 86,000 or so clones, roughly 92% of them seen just once. The sequencing here drew on CD4+ or CD8+ T cells sorted from blood, taken in a trial of the OX40 agonist ivuxolimab. These receptor sequences come from an adult with an advanced solid tumor such as melanoma, head and neck, liver or kidney cancer.

This clone was detected once. The chain links TRBV7-8 to TRBJ1-4; 12 nucleotides agree with TRBD1. This CDR3 spans 19 amino acids. CDR1 and CDR2 from the germline V gene are SGHVS and FQNEAQ. The V gene end was trimmed by 5 bases and the J gene end by 6 bases; junction bases not matched to a gene: 16. CDR3 sequence (DNA): TGTGCCAGCAGCCCGAGCCGACCGGGACAGGGGGCTTGGGATGAAAAACTGTTTTTT. As protein: CASSPSRPGQGAWDEKLFF.

V gene TRBV6-6 combines with J gene TRBJ1-5; D ambiguous. V dropped 5 bases and J dropped 5 bases, with 16 bases sitting between them. From germline, CDR1 is MNHNY and CDR2 SVGAGI (reference sequence). The CDR3 is made up of 15 amino acids. The CDR3 DNA reads TGTGCCAGCAGTCCTTACCGACGCACTGATCAGCCCCAGCATTTT. It is translated as CASSPYRRTDQPQHF.

The chain combines TRBV6-5 with TRBJ1-2; 8 bases are a match to TRBD1. CDR3 size: 13 residues. CDR1 and CDR2 (germline): MNHEY, SVGAGI. V shed 6 bases, J shed 4 bases, and the junction held 4 bases outside the gene matches. CDR3 nucleotides: TGTGCCAGCAGGTCCACAGGGGGCTATGGCTACACCTTC. Translating gives CASRSTGGYGYTF.

On this clone: Within the sample, other DNA sequences also encode this same CDR3. The rearrangement uses TRBV6-5 and TRBJ1-5; D not certain. This CDR3 is 15 amino acids long. Germline CDR1 MNHEY, CDR2 SVGAGI. V gave up 0 bases and J gave up 0 bases, with 6 bases separating them. The CDR3 loop reads CASSYSGGSNQPQHF. The CDR3 DNA follows: TGTGCCAGCAGTTACTCGGGAGGTAGCAATCAGCCCCAGCATTTT.

The chain is built from TRBV6-1 and TRBJ1-1; tentatively, D is TRBD1 (5 bases). Trimming shortened V by 3 bases and J by 5 bases, and 13 bases separated the two germline ends. This CDR3 has 14 amino acids. CDR1 MNHNS and CDR2 SASEGT come from the germline V gene. DNA for the CDR3: TGTGCCAGCAGTGATGGGGGTAGGGAAACTGAAGCTTTCTTT. This sequence encodes CASSDGGRETEAFF.

This chain joins TRBV5-4 and TRBJ1-2; TRBD1 aligns across 11 bases. After removal of 4 bases from V and 7 bases from J, the junction contained 6 bases not matched to a gene. Germline-derived CDR1 and CDR2 are SGHNT and YYREEE (reference sequence). The CDR3 covers 14 residues. The CDR3 nucleotides read TGTGCCAGCAGCCTGACCGGGACAGGGGGTGGCTACACCTTC. This codes for CASSLTGTGGGYTF.

The rearrangement links TRBV6-5 to TRBJ1-1; D may be TRBD1 (5 bases). From germline, CDR1 is MNHEY and CDR2 SVGAGI. The CDR3 is 14 residues long. V lost 5 bases, J lost 1 base, and 11 bases lay in between. The CDR3 nucleotides read TGTGCCAGCAGTCTGACAGATACGAACACTGAAGCTTTCTTT. Its translation is CASSLTDTNTEAFF.

V usage is TRBV6-1 and J usage is TRBJ2-1, with TRBD1 identical over 12 bases. This CDR3 comprises 15 residues. Trimming took 6 bases from V and 2 from J; bases not matched to a gene: 2. Looked up from germline, CDR1 is MNHNS and CDR2 is SASEGT. The CDR3 loop is CASRGTGGTYNEQFF. CDR3 sequence (DNA): TGTGCCAGCAGGGGGACAGGGGGCACCTACAATGAGCAGTTCTTC.

This chain uses TRBV18 with TRBJ2-4, with a possible D match to TRBD2 (5 bases). This CDR3 has 13 residues. Trimming removed 5 bases from V and 7 bases from J, with 12 bases in between. Germline values: CDR1 KGHSH, CDR2 LQKENI. The CDR3 DNA follows: TGTGCCAGCTCAGGTCCCCCGGGGAACATTCAGTACTTC. This translates into CASSGPPGNIQYF.

The chain joins TRBV6-1 to TRBJ1-2; unclear D gene. V lost 2 bases and J 9 bases, leaving 25 bases between the germline ends. This CDR3 is built from 17 residues. CDR1 and CDR2 from the germline V gene are MNHNS and SASEGT. The CDR3 DNA sequence: TGTGCCAGCAGTGAAAGTTTGTCTGTACTGCTCCCAAAAAGCTACACCTTC. This sequence encodes CASSESLSVLLPKSYTF.

The rearrangement links TRBV19 to TRBJ1-3; D may be TRBD1 (5 bases). CDR3 length equals 13 residues. V was clipped by 6 bases and J by 2 bases, with 8 bases between them. From germline, CDR1 is LNHDA and CDR2 SQIVND (reference sequence). CDR3 in amino acids: CASSPRAGNTIYF. CDR3 nucleotides: TGTGCCAGTAGCCCCAGGGCTGGAAACACCATATATTTT.

The chain carries TRBV10-3 and TRBJ2-5; D is uncertain. CDR1 and CDR2 from the germline V gene are ENHRY and SYGVKD. There are 13 residues in the CDR3. The V and J ends lost 2 bases and 2 bases respectively, with 6 bases between them. CDR3 nucleotides: TGTGCCATCAGTGAGATCCGTCAAGAGACCCAGTACTTC. Translated: CAISEIRQETQYF.

With respect to this clone: The junction departs from the called germline gene at one end, perhaps through a read error. V and J are TRBV7-7 and TRBJ2-3, with 11 bases matching TRBD1. In germline, CDR1 is SSHAT, CDR2 FNYEAQ (reference sequence). This CDR3 comprises 15 residues. CDR3 protein: CASSSGQGALNTQYF. For the CDR3, the DNA is TGTGCTAGCAGCAGTGGACAGGGGGCGTTAAATACGCAGTATTTT.

The V and J genes are TRBV30 and TRBJ2-3, with 9 bases that match TRBD1. The CDR3 covers 17 residues. Trimming at V came to 0 bases and at J to 5 bases, leaving 12 bases not matched to a gene. Germline CDR1 GTSNPN, CDR2 SVGIG (reference sequence). CDR3 nucleotide sequence: TGTGCCTGGAGTGTGAGGGGTGGGGGACAGGGTAAAGATACGCAGTATTTT. Translating it yields CAWSVRGGGQGKDTQYF.

The rearrangement joins TRBV28 to TRBJ2-2, with 7 bases lining up with TRBD2. With 5 bases clipped from V and 7 bases from J, the junction kept 7 bases outside the gene matches. CDR1 is MDHEN, CDR2 SYDVKM, per germline. This CDR3 has 14 residues. Here the CDR3 reads CASSRWTGGGELFF. The CDR3 DNA reads TGTGCCAGCAGTAGGTGGACGGGAGGCGGGGAGCTGTTTTTT.

J is TRBJ2-5 and V is TRBV5-1; D is uncertain. This CDR3 contains 12 residues. V lost 1 base to trimming and J lost 5 bases, with 6 bases between them. The germline V gene encodes CDR1 SGHRS and CDR2 YFSETQ. CDR3 sequence: CASSLKAETQYF. CDR3 in DNA: TGCGCCAGCAGCTTGAAGGCGGAGACCCAGTACTTC.

The chain carries TRBV10-2 and TRBJ2-5; D is perhaps TRBD1 or TRBD2 (5 bases each). V lost 9 bases and J lost 5, with 13 bases in between. Germline CDR1 WSHSY, CDR2 SAAADI. The CDR3 has 12 residues. CDR3 DNA sequence: TGCGCCAGTGGGGGTAGCAGGGAGACCCAGTACTTC. As protein: CASGGSRETQYF.

This sequence joins TRBV18 and TRBJ1-6; D gene unclear. Per germline, CDR1 KGHSH and CDR2 LQKENI. V dropped 1 base and J dropped 7 bases, with 5 bases sitting between them. The CDR3 runs 13 residues. The CDR3 sequence is CASSPLENSPLHF. CDR3 sequence (DNA): TGTGCCAGCTCACCACTAGAGAATTCACCCCTCCACTTT. The variable domain in full, with the rest retrieved from reference TRBV18 and TRBJ1-6, is NAGVMQNPRHLVRRRGQEARLRCSPMKGHSHVYWYRQLPEEGLKFMVYLQKENIIDESGMPKERFSAEFPKEGPSILRIQQVVRGDSAAYFCASSPLENSPLHFGNGTRLTVT.

This clone was seen once. V is TRBV4-1 and J is TRBJ2-3; 11 bases are shared with TRBD1. The germline CDR1 and CDR2 sequences are MGHRA and YSYEKL. The CDR3 contains 16 residues. V shed 5 bases and J 4 bases; nucleotides not matched to a gene: 8. CDR3 loop: CASSTWTGGTADTQYF. The CDR3, as DNA: TGCGCCAGCAGCACATGGACAGGGGGCACGGCAGATACGCAGTATTTT.

This clone was counted between two and nine times. V gene TRBV10-3 combines with J gene TRBJ1-5; TRBD1 agrees at 8 bases. This CDR3 has 14 amino acids. The trim removed 6 bases at V and 7 bases at J, leaving 8 bases unmatched. The germline gives CDR1 ENHRY, CDR2 SYGVKD. The CDR3: CAISPGQGSQPQHF. CDR3 coding DNA: TGTGCCATCAGCCCCGGACAGGGCAGCCAGCCCCAGCATTTT.

This CDR3 reads CASGRGGFGANVLTF. In DNA, the CDR3 is TGTGCCAGTGGCCGGGGGGGGTTTGGGGCCAACGTCCTGACTTTC. The J gene is TRBJ2-6, the V gene TRBV19, with 8 bases identical to TRBD2. The CDR3 contains 15 residues. After removal of 8 bases from V and 3 bases from J, the junction contained 6 bases not matched to a gene. The germline V gene has CDR1 LNHDA and CDR2 SQIVND (reference sequence). The whole variable domain, filled in from reference TRBV19 and TRBJ2-6, reads DGGITQSPKYLFRKEGQNVTLSCEQNLNHDAMYWYRQDPGQGLRLIYYSQIVNDFQKGDIAEGYSVSREKKESFPLTVTSAQKNPTAFYLCASGRGGFGANVLTFGAGSRLTVL.

The chain recombines TRBV5-1 with TRBJ1-1, with D unresolved. This CDR3 is built from 13 residues. Trimming pared 0 bases from V and 0 bases from J, leaving 3 bases between. Per the germline V gene, CDR1 is SGHRS and CDR2 is YFSETQ. CDR3 sequence: CASSLVVNTEAFF. The CDR3 bases are TGCGCCAGCAGCTTGGTGGTGAACACTGAAGCTTTCTTT.